This T cell receptor (beta chain) was profiled in a study of CD8 T cells in Susac syndrome. Random hexamers were used to reverse transcribe 0.5 to 1 ug of RNA. TCRdb ran MiXCR on the immunoSEQ multiplex PCR reads and lists one entry per CDR3 protein. The table includes about 100,000 distinct CDR3 sequences, roughly 96% detected once. CDR1 DFQATT and CDR2 SNEGSKA come from the germline V gene (reference sequence). Trimming removed 0 bases from V and 6 bases from J; junction bases left unmatched: 6. CDR3 length: 15 amino acids. The source is a human donor with Susac syndrome. Sequencing input: CD8+ T cells from PBMCs. The genes are TRBV20-1 and TRBJ2-2; 8 bases fit TRBD1. In DNA, the CDR3 is TGCAGTGCTAGAGATTTCCAGGGGGCGGCCGGGGAGCTGTTTTTT. Protein product: CSARDFQGAAGELFF.